This T cell receptor (beta chain) is drawn from a study of PD-1 blockade in classical Hodgkin lymphoma. The study's findings and limits: Prior therapy or disease activity may underlie the repertoire differences, whose causes remain undefined. The baseline diversity of complete responders showed similarity to that of newly diagnosed patients. Compared with healthy donors, newly diagnosed patients reportedly showed lower baseline TCR diversity.

Comments on this clone: No antigen is known for it.

Sequencing used immunoSEQ multiplex PCR; TCRdb keeps in-frame clones, though not all of them. The table lists fewer than 90,000 clones, around nine tenths of them singletons, with about 20% in the top ten. The CDR3 extends over 16 amino acids. Looked up from germline, CDR1 is MNHEY and CDR2 is SVGAGI. J was trimmed by 1 base and V by 0 bases; bases with no gene match: 3. Autologous stem cell transplantation was followed by relapse in every patient, and brentuximab vedotin exposure varied. V usage is TRBV6-5 and J usage is TRBJ2-7; 10 nucleotides agree with TRBD1. This TCR was recovered from a human donor with classical Hodgkin lymphoma. The material sequenced was peripheral blood mononuclear cells (PBMCs), taken at baseline. The CDR3 DNA is TGTGCCAGCAGTTACTCCGGGACAGGGGTGTCCTACGAGCAGTACTTC. It translates to CASSYSGTGVSYEQYF.